The 8 T cell receptor beta chains listed next were all sequenced from one sample in a study of shared clonotypes between healthy human individuals. CD8 cells regarded as naive lacked CD45RO, were positively chosen for CCR7, and omitted terminally differentiated effector memory CD45RA+ cells. Produced via immunoSEQ multiplex PCR; TCRdb's table is partial and in-frame only. The sample has roughly 2.1 million clones, about 92% seen once. The sequencing sample was made of naive CD8+ T cells from PBMCs. These receptors were obtained from a man aged 18-30 years in good health. Some clones in this sample may be carry-over from other donors' samples.

The chain has TRBV10-3 and TRBJ2-7; TRBD1 matches 7 bases. CDR3 length: 14 amino acids. V lost 6 bases, J lost 2 bases, and 7 bases stayed unmatched. The germline CDR1 and CDR2 sequences are ENHRY and SYGVKD. The CDR3 loop reads CAIRAGTATYEQYF. The CDR3 nucleotides are TGTGCCATCAGAGCCGGGACAGCAACCTACGAGCAGTACTTC.

This clone was observed a single time. The rearrangement uses TRBV30 and TRBJ2-7; D remains ambiguous. The germline V and J ends were trimmed by 0 bases and 3 bases, with 9 bases remaining between them. The CDR3 sequence is 13 residues long. Per germline, CDR1 GTSNPN and CDR2 SVGIG (reference sequence). In nucleotides, the CDR3 is TGTGCCTGGAGTGTTGAGAGAAACTACGAGCAGTACTTC. This gives the protein CAWSVERNYEQYF.

The J gene is TRBJ2-5, the V gene TRBV30, with D tentatively TRBD2 (5 bases). V lost 8 bases and J 9 bases, leaving 22 bases between the germline ends. Germline V gene sequence: CDR1 GTSNPN, CDR2 SVGIG (reference sequence). The CDR3 length is 13 residues. CDR3 loop: CAARRRGEEAQYF. The CDR3 bases are TGTGCCGCGCGGAGAAGAGGCGAGGAGGCCCAGTACTTC.

The chain links TRBV19 to TRBJ1-1, with 11 positions matching TRBD1. V dropped 3 bases and J dropped 4; count of bases not matched to a gene: 10. In germline, CDR1 is LNHDA, CDR2 SQIVND (reference sequence). This CDR3 has 17 residues. CDR3 amino acids: CASSIGRTGGLSTEAFF. The CDR3 DNA sequence: TGTGCCAGTAGTATCGGCCGGACAGGGGGCCTCTCCACTGAAGCTTTCTTT.

The CDR3 loop reads CASSLLIGRGPGELFF. DNA for the CDR3: TGTGCCAGCAGTTTATTGATCGGGAGGGGTCCCGGGGAGCTGTTTTTT. The chain links TRBV27 to TRBJ2-2; 8 nucleotides agree with TRBD2. V trimming: 1 base; J trimming: 6 bases; junction bases outside the gene matches: 7. Per the germline V gene, CDR1 is MNHEY and CDR2 is SMNVEV (reference sequence). The CDR3 covers 16 residues.

To note about this clone: Other nucleotide sequences in the sample specify the same CDR3. CDR3 in DNA: TGTGCCAGCAGTCCGCCCTCAAGCTACGAGCAGTACTTC. The encoded protein is CASSPPSSYEQYF. V and J are TRBV28 and TRBJ2-7; no definite D call. The V and J ends lost 5 bases and 3 bases respectively, with 11 bases between them. The CDR3 totals 13 residues. In germline, CDR1 is MDHEN, CDR2 SYDVKM.

The gene calls are TRBV6-5 and TRBJ1-2; 8 bases map to TRBD1. The CDR3 loop spans 16 amino acids. V was pared by 2 bases and J by 4 bases, with 9 bases of the junction left unmatched. Germline CDR1 is MNHEY and CDR2 is SVGAGI. The CDR3 loop is CASSYRTGLPLYGYTF. CDR3 nucleotides: TGTGCCAGCAGTTACCGGACAGGGCTACCCCTCTATGGCTACACCTTC.

The chain joins TRBV18 to TRBJ2-1, with a tentative D call TRBD1 (6 bases). The ends were cut back, 7 bases at V and 7 bases at J, with 23 bases in the middle. CDR3 length: 16 amino acids. The germline V gene has CDR1 KGHSH and CDR2 LQKENI. In DNA form, the CDR3 reads TGTGCCAGCTTGCCAAGTACCAGTGACAGGTGGAATGAGCAGTTCTTC. The encoded protein is CASLPSTSDRWNEQFF. The whole variable domain, remainder taken from reference TRBV18 and TRBJ2-1, is NAGVMQNPRHLVRRRGQEARLRCSPMKGHSHVYWYRQLPEEGLKFMVYLQKENIIDESGMPKERFSAEFPKEGPSILRIQQVVRGDSAAYFCASLPSTSDRWNEQFFGPGTRLTVL.